This T cell receptor beta chain was captured by sequencing in a study of identical twins. This clonotype appeared a few times. TCRdb redid the calling of the 5' RACE reads with MiXCR, one entry per CDR3 protein. The sample gives 700,000 or so distinct CDR3 sequences, 21% of which show up once; roughly 4.3% is in the top ten. The V and J ends lost 3 bases and 0 bases respectively, with 9 bases between them. The CDR3 consists of 14 residues. The germline V gene encodes CDR1 SGHTA and CDR2 FQGTGA. These data also formed part of another study, on T cells expressing NK-cell markers.

The receptor's source is a woman aged 18-29 years in good health. The sequenced sample consisted of PBMCs. The rearrangement links TRBV7-3 to TRBJ2-7; no clear D gene. This chain's CDR3 is CASSFSAVSYEQYF. The DNA of the CDR3 is TGTGCCAGCAGCTTTTCGGCAGTCTCCTACGAGCAGTACTTC.